This T cell receptor (beta chain) was documented in a study of T cell responses to AZD1222 COVID-19 vaccine. General study points: Only after the peak T cell response were repertoires sampled. White British people made up most donors, females outnumbered males, and clonal diversity was possibly underestimated.

TCRdb's table, derived via immunoSEQ multiplex PCR, lists solely in-frame clones and lacks some. The sample lists approximately 140,000 clones, around 86% occurring once. As regards this clone: Its antigen is not identified.

This TCR derives from an adult in good health. The sample in question was peripheral blood, obtained on day 0 of MenACWY control vaccination.

For the CDR3, the DNA is TGTGCCAGCAGCCAATTAGGGGGCGTAAGCAACTATGGCTACACCTTC. Its protein product is CASSQLGGVSNYGYTF. V and J are TRBV14 and TRBJ1-2; 7 bases match TRBD1. V lost 2 bases and J lost 2; bases outside the gene matches: 8. This CDR3 spans 16 amino acids. Germline CDR1 reads SGHDN; CDR2 reads FVKESK.